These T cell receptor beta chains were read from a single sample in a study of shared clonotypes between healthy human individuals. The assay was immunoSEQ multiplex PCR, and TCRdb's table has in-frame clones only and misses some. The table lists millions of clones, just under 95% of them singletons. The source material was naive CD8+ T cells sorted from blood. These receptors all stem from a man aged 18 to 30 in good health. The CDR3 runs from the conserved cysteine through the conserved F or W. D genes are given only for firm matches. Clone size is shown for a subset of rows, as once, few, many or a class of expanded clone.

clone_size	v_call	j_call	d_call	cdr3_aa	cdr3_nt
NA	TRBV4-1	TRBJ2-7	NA	CASSHARDGSYEQYF	TGCGCCAGCAGCCATGCCCGGGACGGCTCCTACGAGCAGTACTTC
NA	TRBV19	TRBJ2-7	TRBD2	CASSPSFTSGYYEQYF	TGTGCCAGTAGCCCCTCTTTTACTAGCGGGTACTACGAGCAGTACTTC
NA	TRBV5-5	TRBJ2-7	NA	CASSTGTDLSYEQYF	TGTGCCAGCAGTACCGGGACTGACCTTTCTTACGAGCAGTACTTC
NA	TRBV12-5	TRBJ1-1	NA	CASGPGRLGVGEAFF	TGTGCTAGTGGTCCCGGGCGGTTAGGGGTTGGTGAAGCTTTCTTT
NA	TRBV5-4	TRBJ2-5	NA	CASSLIGDQETQYF	TGTGCCAGCAGCTTGATAGGGGACCAAGAGACCCAGTACTTC
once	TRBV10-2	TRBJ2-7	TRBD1	CASSRTGGNEQYF	TGCGCCAGCAGTCGGACAGGGGGTAACGAGCAGTACTTC
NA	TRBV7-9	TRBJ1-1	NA	CASSHGGEWSTEAFF	TGTGCCAGCAGCCATGGGGGCGAGTGGAGCACTGAAGCTTTCTTT
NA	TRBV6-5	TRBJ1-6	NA	CASSPGNSPLHF	TGTGCCAGCAGCCCAGGGAATTCACCCCTCCACTTT
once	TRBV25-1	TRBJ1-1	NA	CASSTGTNTEAFF	TGTGCCAGCAGTACGGGGACGAACACTGAAGCTTTCTTT
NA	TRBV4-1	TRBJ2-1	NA	CASSHTNSNPEQFF	TGCGCCAGCAGCCATACTAATAGTAACCCTGAACAGTTCTTC
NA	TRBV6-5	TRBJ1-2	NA	CASRLWTASNYGYTF	TGTGCCAGCAGGCTTTGGACAGCGTCCAACTATGGCTACACCTTC
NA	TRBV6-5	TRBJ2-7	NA	CASSLDNLGQYF	TGTGCCAGCAGTCTAGACAACCTAGGGCAGTACTTC
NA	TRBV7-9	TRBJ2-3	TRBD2	CASRYPSGAPPSDTQYF	TGTGCCAGCAGGTACCCCAGCGGGGCGCCCCCCTCCGATACGCAGTATTTT
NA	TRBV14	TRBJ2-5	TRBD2	CASSGGETQYF	TGTGCCAGTAGCGGGGGAGAGACCCAGTACTTC
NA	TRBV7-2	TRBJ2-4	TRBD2	CASSPSGGPINIQYF	TGTGCCAGCTCCCCGAGCGGGGGGCCCATAAACATTCAGTACTTC
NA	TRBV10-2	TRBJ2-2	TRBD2	CASTITSGAVNTGELFF	TGCGCCAGCACCATTACTAGCGGGGCGGTCAACACCGGGGAGCTGTTTTTT
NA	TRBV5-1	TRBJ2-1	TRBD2	CASSLTSGQYNEQFF	TGCGCCAGCAGCCTTACTAGCGGGCAATACAATGAGCAGTTCTTC
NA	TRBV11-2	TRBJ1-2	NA	CASSHGTIYGYTF	TGTGCCAGCAGCCACGGGACAATCTATGGCTACACCTTC
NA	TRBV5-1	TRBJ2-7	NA	CASSPSEGSYEQYF	TGCGCCAGCAGCCCCTCGGAGGGTTCCTACGAGCAGTACTTC
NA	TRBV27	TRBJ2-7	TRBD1	CASSLLDRGRDEQYF	TGTGCCAGCAGTTTATTGGACAGGGGGCGCGACGAGCAGTACTTC
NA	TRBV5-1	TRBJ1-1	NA	CASSLGLWDTEAFF	TGCGCCAGCAGCTTGGGCCTCTGGGACACTGAAGCTTTCTTT
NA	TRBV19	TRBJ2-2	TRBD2	CASSPSAGGYTTGELFF	TGTGCCAGTAGCCCCTCTGCCGGGGGGTATACCACCGGGGAGCTGTTTTTT
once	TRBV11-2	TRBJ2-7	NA	CASSSLQTSAEQYF	TGTGCCAGCAGCTCTCTCCAAACCTCGGCGGAGCAGTACTTC
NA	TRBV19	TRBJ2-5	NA	CASSITLTQETQYF	TGTGCCAGTAGTATCACGTTGACCCAAGAGACCCAGTACTTC
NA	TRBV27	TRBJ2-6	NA	CASSLLGDGANVLTF	TGTGCCAGCAGTTTACTAGGGGATGGGGCCAACGTCCTGACTTTC
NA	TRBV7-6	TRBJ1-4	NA	CASSNIATNEKLFF	TGTGCCAGCAGCAACATTGCAACTAATGAAAAACTGTTTTTT
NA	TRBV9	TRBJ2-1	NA	CASSVAGSVYNEQFF	TGTGCCAGCAGCGTAGCAGGATCGGTCTACAATGAGCAGTTCTTC
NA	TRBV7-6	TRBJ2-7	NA	CASSLEPADQYEQYF	TGTGCCAGCAGCTTAGAACCGGCCGACCAATACGAGCAGTACTTC
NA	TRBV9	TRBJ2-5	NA	CASSVQGTQETQYF	TGTGCCAGCAGCGTTCAGGGGACCCAAGAGACCCAGTACTTC
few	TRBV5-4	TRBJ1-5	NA	CASSYTPSQPQHF	TGTGCCAGCAGCTATACCCCCAGTCAGCCCCAGCATTTT
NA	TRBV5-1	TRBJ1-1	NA	CASSHSGDNTEAFF	TGCGCCAGCAGCCATTCGGGGGATAACACTGAAGCTTTCTTT
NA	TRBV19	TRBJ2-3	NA	CASSILGVTDTQYF	TGTGCCAGTAGTATTTTGGGAGTGACAGATACGCAGTATTTT
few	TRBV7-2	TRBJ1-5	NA	CASSWTQNQPQHF	TGTGCCAGCAGCTGGACACAAAATCAGCCCCAGCATTTT
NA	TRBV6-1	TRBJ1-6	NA	CASSEELYPTSSPLHF	TGTGCCAGCAGTGAAGAGCTCTACCCCACCAGCTCACCCCTCCACTTT
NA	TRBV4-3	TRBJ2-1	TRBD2	CASSQDGSGGYNEQFF	TGCGCCAGCAGCCAAGATGGGAGCGGGGGGTACAATGAGCAGTTCTTC
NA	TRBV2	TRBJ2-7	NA	CASSETLGDFYEQYF	TGTGCCAGCAGTGAGACGTTGGGGGATTTCTACGAGCAGTACTTC
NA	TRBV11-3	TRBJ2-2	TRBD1	CASSPRTGNTGELFF	TGTGCCAGCTCACCCCGGACAGGGAACACCGGGGAGCTGTTTTTT
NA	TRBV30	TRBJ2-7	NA	CAWNVLRGPYEQYF	TGTGCCTGGAATGTACTTCGCGGCCCCTACGAGCAGTACTTC
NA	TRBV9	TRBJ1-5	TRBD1	CASSDGQGGQPQHF	TGTGCCAGCAGCGACGGACAGGGGGGTCAGCCCCAGCATTTT
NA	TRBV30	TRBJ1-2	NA	CAWRDDSRYGYTF	TGTGCCTGGCGGGATGACAGTCGATATGGCTACACCTTC
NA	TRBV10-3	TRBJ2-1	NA	CAISESSLTDEQFF	TGTGCCATCAGTGAGTCGAGTTTAACCGATGAGCAGTTCTTC
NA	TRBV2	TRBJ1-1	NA	CASTLWRDQEWTEAFF	TGTGCCAGCACCCTCTGGAGGGATCAGGAGTGGACTGAAGCTTTCTTT
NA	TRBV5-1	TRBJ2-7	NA	CASSLEAAAYEQYF	TGCGCCAGCAGCTTGGAGGCGGCAGCCTACGAGCAGTACTTC
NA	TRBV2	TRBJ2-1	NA	CASSDTIGNEQFF	TGTGCCAGCAGTGACACGATAGGCAATGAGCAGTTCTTC
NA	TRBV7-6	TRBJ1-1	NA	CASSFHEHDDMSEAFF	TGTGCCAGCAGCTTCCACGAGCACGATGATATGTCTGAAGCTTTCTTT
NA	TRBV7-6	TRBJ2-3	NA	CASSESGSTDTQYF	TGTGCCAGCAGCGAAAGCGGGAGCACAGATACGCAGTATTTT
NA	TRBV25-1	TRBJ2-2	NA	CASSVTAGTGELFF	TGTGCCAGCAGTGTCACCGCAGGAACCGGGGAGCTGTTTTTT
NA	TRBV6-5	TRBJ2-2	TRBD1	CASSYWDRYTGELFF	TGTGCCAGCAGTTACTGGGACAGGTACACCGGGGAGCTGTTTTTT
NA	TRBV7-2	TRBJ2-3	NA	CASSLDPDTQYF	TGTGCCAGCAGCTTAGACCCGGATACGCAGTATTTT
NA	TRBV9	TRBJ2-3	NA	CASSVGGWNTDTQYF	TGTGCCAGCAGCGTAGGGGGGTGGAACACAGATACGCAGTATTTT
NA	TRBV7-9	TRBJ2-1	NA	CASSPRVGAESYNEQFF	TGTGCCAGCAGCCCTCGAGTCGGAGCGGAGTCCTACAATGAGCAGTTCTTC
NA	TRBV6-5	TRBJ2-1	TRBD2	CASSLLAENYNEQFF	TGTGCCAGCAGCTTACTAGCGGAAAATTACAATGAGCAGTTCTTC
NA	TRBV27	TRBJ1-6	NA	CASSLGEGTNSPLHF	TGTGCCAGCAGTCTGGGTGAAGGGACGAATTCACCCCTCCACTTT
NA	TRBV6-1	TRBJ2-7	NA	CASQFRGSYEQYF	TGTGCCAGCCAGTTCCGGGGCTCCTACGAGCAGTACTTC
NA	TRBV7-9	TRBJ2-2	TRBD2	CASSTSTSGSTGELFF	TGTGCCAGCAGCACGTCGACTAGCGGAAGCACCGGGGAGCTGTTTTTT
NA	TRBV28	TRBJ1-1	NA	CASSFRGLNTEAFF	TGTGCCAGCAGTTTCAGGGGACTAAACACTGAAGCTTTCTTT
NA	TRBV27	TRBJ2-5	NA	CASSLRWGQETQYF	TGTGCCAGCAGTCTAAGGTGGGGCCAAGAGACCCAGTACTTC
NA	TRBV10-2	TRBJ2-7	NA	CASRAHYEQYF	TGCGCCAGCAGGGCCCACTACGAGCAGTACTTC
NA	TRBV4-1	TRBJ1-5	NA	CASSQGWGFSNQPQHF	TGCGCCAGCAGCCAAGGGTGGGGGTTCAGCAATCAGCCCCAGCATTTT